This T cell receptor (beta chain) originates from a study of Ad26.COV2.S vaccination and SARS-CoV-2 variants (TCRdb year 2021). A note on the overall study: Donors in the vaccine arm were drawn from COV1001, a multicentre, randomized, double-blind, placebo-controlled phase I-IIa trial testing Ad26.COV2.S in healthy adults. Trial participants were randomized into five groups of five: low-dose or high-dose Ad26.COV2.S given once or twice, or placebo on both occasions. Investigators remained blinded to trial group allocation during experiments and outcome assessment. Ad26.COV2.S was given intramuscularly at 5x10^10 or 1x10^11 viral particles, as a single shot or as two shots 56 days apart. The TCR-sequenced set comprised approximately 32 samples: about 19 Ad26.COV2.S vaccine recipients, 5 placebo recipients and 8 SARS-CoV-2 convalescent individuals. The specificity and breadth of SARS-CoV-2-reactive T cell receptors after Ad26.COV2.S vaccination were assessed by TCRbeta repertoire sequencing. The study at large found these results: Substantial breadth of spike-specific CD8+ and CD4+ T cell responses was reported after vaccination. Comparing responses between vaccine doses or regimens was not something the study was powered to do. It was noted by the authors that total T cell responses may have been underestimated by the TCR breadth and depth analyses. Ad26.COV2.S recipients had higher spike-specific TCR breadth than placebo recipients (P = 0.0014). Vaccine and placebo recipients had similar non-spike TCR breadth, a finding consistent with the vaccine containing only spike.

The immunoSEQ Assay was used to sequence TCRbeta CDR3 regions. After extraction, genomic DNA underwent amplification by bias-controlled multiplex PCR, followed by high-throughput sequencing. Regarding the original processing steps: To quantify the absolute abundance of every unique TCRbeta CDR3 region, sequences were collapsed and filtered. Usable DNA was measured by amplifying reference genes present in all nucleated cells, and TCRbeta template counts were normalized to that usable DNA to estimate T cell fraction. Repertoire TCRs were annotated as SARS-CoV-2-specific when V gene, CDR3 amino acid sequence and J gene were exactly matched to a known reactive TCR set. The reference SARS-CoV-2 TCR set was derived from MIRA and filtered for enrichment in COVID-19-positive ImmuneCODE repertoires, a step that removed public or cross-reactive TCRs. Drawing on the MIRA antigens, annotated TCRs were analysed further at the level of specific ORF or position within ORF. Breadth was defined as annotated unique rearrangements over total unique productive rearrangements; depth was the summed frequency of those rearrangements. Two-sided Wilcoxon rank-sum tests were used to compare TCR breadth between groups. Drawn from immuneACCESS, this table holds only the in-frame rearrangements with V and J called that TCRdb kept. Clones are partly lost; checked studies trace under half to an unresolved V gene and leave the rest unexplained. D and trimming were read from the DNA, whereas the V and J calls and clone size are those reported in that table. The sample records about 430,000 clones, over 75% of which are singletons. The ten biggest clones cover approximately 12% of the sample.

The label giving this sample's treatment or condition can be read as: some 20 received Ad26.COV2.S at low or high dose, single or two shots; several received placebo; per-sample allocation not given. Repertoires of vaccine and placebo recipients were sequenced from samples collected on day 63 after the first injection. Between 29 July and 7 August 2020, Cohort 1b enrolled 20 to 30 adults aged 18-55 years at one site in Boston, USA. As a vaccine, Ad26.COV2.S was a replication-incompetent adenovirus type 26 vector that expressed a prefusion-stabilized SARS-CoV-2 spike protein derived from the original Wuhan strain. For this clone: Which antigen it targets is not known. No per-base quality is available; no much larger clone lies one base away.

This clonotype originated in a person aged 18-60 years who received the Ad26.COV2.S COVID-19 vaccine or a placebo. Sequences were derived from peripheral blood, sampled in a trial of Ad26.COV2.S vaccine versus placebo.

The sequence in DNA is TGCGCCAGCAGCTTGGGTGGGCAGGGAAACTATGGCTACACCTTC. Translated, it gives CASSLGGQGNYGYTF. Here the chain combines TRBV5-1 and TRBJ1-2; TRBD1 might be the D gene, on 5 matching bases. A distance of 11 bases separates the germline ends of V and J, which lose 0 bases and 2 bases respectively. The germline V gene encodes CDR1 SGHRS and CDR2 YFSETQ. The CDR3 runs 15 residues from the cysteine to the phenylalanine. Kept here is only the CDR3 DNA, which spans 45 bases and is read in frame from base 1.